A single sample gave rise to the 10 T cell receptor beta chains below, sequenced in a study of T cells expressing NK-cell markers (dated by TCRdb to about 2020). The library was obtained by 5' RACE. This sample was sequenced with an Illumina HiSeq 2000. Based on TCRdb reprocessing of the reads, there is one entry per CDR3 protein sequence, and DNA is missing. The table for this sample lists more than 400,000 distinct CDR3 sequences. 7.3% of the sample is held by the ten biggest clonotypes. Sequencing was done on a sample of blood T cells: a sorted CD56 or NKG2C T cell subset, CD4+ or CD8+ T cells, or bulk PBMC T cells (not recorded which). The receptors were sampled from a woman aged 18-70 years in good health.

The chain uses TRBV7-8 and TRBJ2-3. Germline loops: CDR1 SGHVS, CDR2 FQNEAQ. The CDR3 runs 16 residues. The CDR3 reads CASSLGQGSFADTQYF. The full variable domain, with the rest looked up from reference TRBV7-8 and TRBJ2-3, is GAGVSQSPRYKVAKRGQDVALRCDPISGHVSLFWYQQALGQGPEFLTYFQNEAQLDKSGLPSDRFFAERPEGSVSTLKIQRTQQEDSAVYLCASSLGQGSFADTQYFGPGTRLTVL.

The rearrangement joins TRBV7-9 to TRBJ1-1. The CDR3 extends over 13 amino acids. Germline CDR1 and CDR2: SEHNR and FQNEAQ (reference sequence). This CDR3 is CASSQDWNTEAFF.

This chain connects TRBV12-3 or TRBV12-4 to TRBJ2-7; without DNA, the TCRdb call of TRBD1 cannot be checked. This CDR3 has 12 amino acids. CDR3 in amino acids: CASRGTSSEQYF.

V is TRBV5-5 and J is TRBJ2-5; TCRdb lists TRBD2, though no DNA is available to test this call. Looked up from germline, CDR1 is SGHKS and CDR2 is YYEKEE (reference sequence). This CDR3 has 17 amino acids. The CDR3 sequence is CASSLAGTSGFQETQYF.

The chain couples TRBV6-1 to TRBJ1-5; TCRdb calls TRBD1, which cannot be checked without DNA. The V gene's germline CDR1 is MNHNS and CDR2 SASEGT. This CDR3 has 19 residues. The CDR3: CASTPLPGGSTWGNQPQHF.

This sequence joins TRBV29-1 and TRBJ2-7; TCRdb's assignment of TRBD2 cannot be checked, as there is no DNA. CDR1 and CDR2 (germline): SQVTM, ANQGSEA. The CDR3 contains 15 residues. The CDR3 here is CSVRGLAVSSYEQYF.

This sequence joins TRBV20-1 and TRBJ2-1; TCRdb's D gene call, TRBD1, goes unchecked for lack of DNA. The germline CDR1 and CDR2 sequences are DFQATT and SNEGSKA (reference sequence). CDR3 length: 16 amino acids. CDR3 residues: CSARDRGLAANNEQFF.

This chain links TRBV12-3 or TRBV12-4 with TRBJ2-4. The CDR3 totals 13 residues. The chain's CDR3 is CASSLRPQNIQYF.

The chain has TRBV6-5 and TRBJ2-7; TCRdb names TRBD1, which stays unverified in the absence of DNA. The CDR3 is 15 residues long. Per the germline V gene, CDR1 is MNHEY and CDR2 is SVGAGI. The CDR3 spells CASSYTRTGRGEQYF.

CDR3 in amino acids: CASNSRPYEQYF. The chain has TRBV28 and TRBJ2-7; TCRdb reports TRBD2, a call that lacks DNA to check it against. This CDR3 region has 12 residues. Germline assignment: CDR1 MDHEN and CDR2 SYDVKM.